The present TCR beta chain was sequenced within a study of cytomegalovirus exposure and HLA in healthy donors. This clone was detected only once. Its antigen is unidentified. Primers: 60 Vbeta forward and 13 Jbeta reverse. Data came from immunoSEQ multiplex PCR; TCRdb stores just in-frame clones and leaves some out. The sample contains 200,000 or so clones, 81% of which appear only once. Per germline, CDR1 ENHRY and CDR2 SYGVKD. Trimming cost V 5 bases and J 4 bases, with 9 bases left between them. There are 13 residues in the CDR3. Overall study results and limits: Sequencing probably produced one cluster of sequence variants that were highly shared.

The chain employs TRBV10-3 and TRBJ1-3; the D gene is possibly TRBD1 (6 bases). Sequenced material: PBMCs. This clonotype was obtained from a man aged 45-60 years in good health and CMV-seronegative. CDR3 nucleotides: TGTGCCATCAGTACAGGGCAAGGAAACACCATATATTTT. The encoded protein is CAISTGQGNTIYF.